This T cell receptor (beta chain) was captured by sequencing in a study of T cell responses to AZD1222 COVID-19 vaccine (dated by TCRdb to the early 2020s). At the level of the whole study: AZD1222 recipients given second doses at about 4 weeks or at about 12 weeks were pooled, since spike-specific TCR depth and breadth were not found to differ between the two schedules. A total of roughly 240 trial participants underwent TCR sequencing, of whom some 210 received two doses of AZD1222 and some 25 received two doses of the MenACWY control vaccine. Trial participants were enrolled by age into subgroups of 18-55, 56-69 and 70-plus years, and around 150, 29 and 61 TCR-sequenced participants, respectively, were included in these subgroups.

The CDR3 regions of human TCRbeta chains were analyzed by immunosequencing. The published analysis was carried out like this. TCRs in the repertoires were compared against a reference library of SARS-CoV-2-specific TCRs that had been generated with the MIRA antigen-specificity platform. Breadth was defined as the fraction of unique TCRs that were SARS-CoV-2-associated. Depth was defined as the fraction of total T cells that were SARS-CoV-2-associated. Using the MIRA data, every spike-specific TCR was mapped to the spike region that the TCR reacted to and assigned to either a CD4 or a CD8 class. Log10-transformed breadth and depth values were compared by one-way ANOVA with Sidak's multiple comparisons tests. TCRdb provides this immuneACCESS table in a form limited to in-frame rearrangements. Some clones are lacking; in checked studies, under half of them reflect an unresolved V gene, and why the rest are absent is not known. D and trimming come from the DNA, and the V and J calls and clone size come from that table. The sample contains 55,000 to 75,000 clones, over 60% of them found a single time. 9% to 13% of the sample comes from the top ten.

V loses 2 bases of germline sequence and J loses 6 bases, and the interval between the two ends is 11 bases. The CDR3 spans 13 residues, from the cysteine through the phenylalanine. Only the CDR3 part of the read is kept: 39 bases, read in frame from the first base. The germline V gene encodes CDR1 SGHRS and CDR2 YFSETQ. Turning to this clone: Its cognate antigen has yet to be identified. No base quality values were provided; no much bigger clone lies one nucleotide off.

The sample's time point label, decoded: baseline before first vaccination. Vaccinee samples came from UK trials COV001 and COV002, including a single-blind randomized controlled phase 2/3 trial of AZD1222 (ChAdOx1 nCoV-19) in healthy adults. Trial participant PBMC samples were collected at day 0 and day 28 after the second dose for TCRbeta chain sequencing. What the work shows at the level of the full study, not this receptor alone: Because no day 14 peak-response samples were available, repertoires were characterized only after the peak T cell response. The 56-69-year group was small, and its depth increase did not reach significance, likely because of low power. Epitopes outside the regions mutated in the B.1.351 and B.1.1.7 variants were reportedly recognized by nearly half of the unique spike-specific TCRs. Participants were mostly white British and included more females than males, and it was suggested by the authors that clonal diversity may have been underestimated. The whole spike protein was spanned by vaccine-associated CD4 TCRs, and dominant responses were seen in regions 160-218 and 743-854. A significant rise in spike-specific TCR breadth and depth was observed after two AZD1222 doses relative to day 0 and relative to MenACWY recipients. Conclusions about previously exposed vaccinees are limited, since just six or seven AZD1222 recipients were seropositive for SARS-CoV-2 at baseline.

This receptor was taken from an adult in good health. The V and J genes are TRBV5-1 and TRBJ1-1; no D gene can be assigned with confidence. Source: peripheral blood, taken on day 0 of AZD1222 vaccination. The CDR3 protein sequence reads: CASSFGGRAEAFF. The DNA reads as follows: TGCGCCAGCAGCTTTGGAGGTCGGGCTGAAGCTTTCTTT.